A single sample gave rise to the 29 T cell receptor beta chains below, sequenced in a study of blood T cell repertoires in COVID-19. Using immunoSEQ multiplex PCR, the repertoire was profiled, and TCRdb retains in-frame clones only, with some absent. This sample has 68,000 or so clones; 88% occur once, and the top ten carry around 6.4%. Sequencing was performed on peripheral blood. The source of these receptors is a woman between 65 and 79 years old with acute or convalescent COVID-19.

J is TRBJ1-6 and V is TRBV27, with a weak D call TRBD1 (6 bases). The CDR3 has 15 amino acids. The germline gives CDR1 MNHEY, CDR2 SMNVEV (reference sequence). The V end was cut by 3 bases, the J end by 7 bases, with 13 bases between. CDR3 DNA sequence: TGTGCCAGCAGTTTGGGGGACCAGGGGAATTCACCCCTCCACTTT. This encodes CASSLGDQGNSPLHF.

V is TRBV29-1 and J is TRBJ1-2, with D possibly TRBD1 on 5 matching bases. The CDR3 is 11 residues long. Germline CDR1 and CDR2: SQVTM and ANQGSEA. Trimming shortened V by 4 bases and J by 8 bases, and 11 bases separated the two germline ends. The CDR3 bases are TGCAGCGTTGCCAGGGTGGGGGGCTACACCTTC. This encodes CSVARVGGYTF. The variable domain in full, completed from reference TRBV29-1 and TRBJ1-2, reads SAVISQKPSRDICQRGTSLTIQCQVDSQVTMMFWYRQQPGQSLTLIATANQGSEATYESGFVIDKFPISRPNLTFSTLTVSNMSPEDSSIYLCSVARVGGYTFGSGTRLTVV.

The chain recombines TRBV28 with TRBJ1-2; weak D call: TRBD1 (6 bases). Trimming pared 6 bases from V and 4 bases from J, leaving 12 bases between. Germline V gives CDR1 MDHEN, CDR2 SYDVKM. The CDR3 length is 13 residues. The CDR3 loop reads CASSSGTPYGYTF. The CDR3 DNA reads TGTGCCAGCAGCTCCGGGACACCCTATGGCTACACCTTC.

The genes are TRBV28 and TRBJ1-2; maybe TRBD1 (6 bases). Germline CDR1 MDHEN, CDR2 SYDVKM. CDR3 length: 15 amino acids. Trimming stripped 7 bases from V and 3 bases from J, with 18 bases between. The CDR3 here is CASNSEGGRDYGYTF. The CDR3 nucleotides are TGTGCCAGCAATTCAGAGGGGGGGAGGGACTATGGCTACACCTTC.

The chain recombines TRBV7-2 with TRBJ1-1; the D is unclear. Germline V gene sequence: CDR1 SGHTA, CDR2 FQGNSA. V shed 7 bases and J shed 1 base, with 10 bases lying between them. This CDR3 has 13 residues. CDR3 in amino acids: CASILITNTEAFF. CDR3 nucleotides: TGTGCCAGCATCCTAATAACGAACACTGAAGCTTTCTTT. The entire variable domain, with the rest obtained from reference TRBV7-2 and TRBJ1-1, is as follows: GAGVSQSPSNKVTEKGKDVELRCDPISGHTALYWYRQSLGQGLEFLIYFQGNSAPDKSGLPSDRFSAERTGGSVSTLTIQRTQQEDSAVYLCASILITNTEAFFGQGTRLTVV.

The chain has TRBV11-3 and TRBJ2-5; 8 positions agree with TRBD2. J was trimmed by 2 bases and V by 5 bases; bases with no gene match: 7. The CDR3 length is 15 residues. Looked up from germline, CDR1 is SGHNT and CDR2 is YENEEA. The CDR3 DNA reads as TGTGCCAGCAGCCAGACAGGCGGGAGGCAAGAGACCCAGTACTTC. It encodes CASSQTGGRQETQYF.

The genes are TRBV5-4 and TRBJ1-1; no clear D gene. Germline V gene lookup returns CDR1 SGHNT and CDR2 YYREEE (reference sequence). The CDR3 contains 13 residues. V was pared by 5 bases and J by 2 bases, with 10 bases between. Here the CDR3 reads CASRPYLNTEAFF. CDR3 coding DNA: TGTGCCAGCAGACCCTACCTTAACACTGAAGCTTTCTTT.

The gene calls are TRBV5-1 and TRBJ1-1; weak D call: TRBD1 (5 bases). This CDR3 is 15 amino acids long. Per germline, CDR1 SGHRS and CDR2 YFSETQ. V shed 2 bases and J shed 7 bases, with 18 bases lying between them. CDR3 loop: CASSFATLTTDEAFF. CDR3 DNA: TGCGCCAGCAGCTTTGCCACGCTGACGACAGATGAAGCTTTCTTT.

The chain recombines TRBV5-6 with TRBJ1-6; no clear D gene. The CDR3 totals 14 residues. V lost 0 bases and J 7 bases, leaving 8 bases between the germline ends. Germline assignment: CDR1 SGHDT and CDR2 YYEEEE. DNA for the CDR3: TGTGCCAGCAGCTTGGGGGAGAAAAATTCACCCCTCCACTTT. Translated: CASSLGEKNSPLHF. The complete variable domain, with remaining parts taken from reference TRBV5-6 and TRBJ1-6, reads DAGVTQSPTHLIKTRGQQVTLRCSPKSGHDTVSWYQQALGQGPQFIFQYYEEEERQRGNFPDRFSGHQFPNYSSELNVNALLLGDSALYLCASSLGEKNSPLHFGNGTRLTVT.

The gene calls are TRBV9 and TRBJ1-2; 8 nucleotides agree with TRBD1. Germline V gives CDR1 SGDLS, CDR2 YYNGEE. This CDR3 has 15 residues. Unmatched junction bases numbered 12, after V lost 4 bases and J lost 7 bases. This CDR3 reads CASSTLTGDWRGYTF. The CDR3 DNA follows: TGTGCCAGCAGCACTCTGACAGGGGACTGGCGTGGCTACACCTTC. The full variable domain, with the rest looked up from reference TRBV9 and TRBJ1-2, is DSGVTQTPKHLITATGQRVTLRCSPRSGDLSVYWYQQSLDQGLQFLIQYYNGEERAKGNILERFSAQQFPDLHSELNLSSLELGDSALYFCASSTLTGDWRGYTFGSGTRLTVV.

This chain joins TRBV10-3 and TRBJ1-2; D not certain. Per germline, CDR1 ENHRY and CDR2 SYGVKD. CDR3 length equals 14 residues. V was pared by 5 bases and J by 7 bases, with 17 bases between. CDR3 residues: CAISPDRESGGYTF. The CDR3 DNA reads TGTGCCATCAGTCCTGACCGGGAGTCGGGTGGCTACACCTTC.

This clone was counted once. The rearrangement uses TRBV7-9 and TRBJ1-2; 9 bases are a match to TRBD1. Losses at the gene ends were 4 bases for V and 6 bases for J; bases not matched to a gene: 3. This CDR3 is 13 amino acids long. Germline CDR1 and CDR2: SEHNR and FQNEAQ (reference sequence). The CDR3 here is CASSSRDRDGYTF. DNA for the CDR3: TGTGCCAGCAGCTCCCGGGACAGGGATGGCTACACCTTC.

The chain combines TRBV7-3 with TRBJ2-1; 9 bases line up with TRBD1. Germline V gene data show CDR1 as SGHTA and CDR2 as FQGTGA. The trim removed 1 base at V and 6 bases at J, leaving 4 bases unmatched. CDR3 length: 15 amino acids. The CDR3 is CASSLMATGGNEQFF. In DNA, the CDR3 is TGTGCCAGCAGCTTAATGGCGACAGGGGGCAATGAGCAGTTCTTC.

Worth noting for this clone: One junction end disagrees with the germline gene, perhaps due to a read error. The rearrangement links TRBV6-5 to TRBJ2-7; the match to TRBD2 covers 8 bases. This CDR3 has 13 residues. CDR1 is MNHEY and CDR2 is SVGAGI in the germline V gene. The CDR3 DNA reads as TGTGCCAGCAGCCGGACTAGCTCCCACGAGCAGTACTTC. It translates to CASSRTSSHEQYF.

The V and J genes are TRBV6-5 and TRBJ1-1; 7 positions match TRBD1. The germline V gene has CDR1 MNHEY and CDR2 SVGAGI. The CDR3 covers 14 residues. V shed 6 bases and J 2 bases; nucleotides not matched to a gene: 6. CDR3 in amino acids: CASRWTGRNTEAFF. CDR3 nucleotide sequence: TGTGCCAGCAGGTGGACAGGCCGTAACACTGAAGCTTTCTTT.

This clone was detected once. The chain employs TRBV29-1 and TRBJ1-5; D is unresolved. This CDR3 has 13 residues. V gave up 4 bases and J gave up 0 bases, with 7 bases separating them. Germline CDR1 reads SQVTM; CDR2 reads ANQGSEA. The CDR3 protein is CSVGQHSNQPQHF. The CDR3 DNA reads TGCAGCGTTGGACAACATAGCAATCAGCCCCAGCATTTT.

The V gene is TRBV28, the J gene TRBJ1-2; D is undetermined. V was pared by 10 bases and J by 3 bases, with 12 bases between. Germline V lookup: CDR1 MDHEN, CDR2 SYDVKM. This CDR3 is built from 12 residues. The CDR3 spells CAIQRGYYGYTF. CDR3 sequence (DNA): TGTGCCATCCAGCGTGGATACTATGGCTACACCTTC.

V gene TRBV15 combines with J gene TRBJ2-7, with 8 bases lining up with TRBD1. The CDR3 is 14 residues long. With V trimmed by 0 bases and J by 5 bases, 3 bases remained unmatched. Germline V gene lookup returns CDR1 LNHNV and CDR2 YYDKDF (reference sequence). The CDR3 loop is CATSREDRGDEQYF. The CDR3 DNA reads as TGTGCCACCAGCAGAGAAGACAGGGGCGACGAGCAGTACTTC.

The CDR3 is CASSQEPEGHPRGNTEAFF. Written as DNA, the CDR3 is TGTGCCAGCAGCCAAGAGCCGGAGGGCCACCCGAGGGGGAACACTGAAGCTTTCTTT. This sequence joins TRBV14 and TRBJ1-1; a weak D match, TRBD1 (5 bases). CDR1 and CDR2 (germline): SGHDN, FVKESK. The ends were cut back, 0 bases at V and 1 base at J, with 21 bases in the middle. The CDR3 spans 19 residues.

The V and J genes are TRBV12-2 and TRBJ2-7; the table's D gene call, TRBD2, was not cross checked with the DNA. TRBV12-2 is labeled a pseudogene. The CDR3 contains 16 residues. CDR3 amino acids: CASRLRSSGSSYEQYF. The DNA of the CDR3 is TGTGCAAGTCGCTTAAGGTCTAGCGGGAGTTCGTACGAGCAGTACTTC.

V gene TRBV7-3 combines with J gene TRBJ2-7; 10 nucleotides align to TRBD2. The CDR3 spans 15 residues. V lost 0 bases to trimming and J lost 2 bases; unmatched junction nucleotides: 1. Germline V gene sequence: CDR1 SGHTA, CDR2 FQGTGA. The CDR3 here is CASSLTSGGTYEQYF. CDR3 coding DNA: TGTGCCAGCAGCTTAACTAGCGGGGGGACCTACGAGCAGTACTTC.

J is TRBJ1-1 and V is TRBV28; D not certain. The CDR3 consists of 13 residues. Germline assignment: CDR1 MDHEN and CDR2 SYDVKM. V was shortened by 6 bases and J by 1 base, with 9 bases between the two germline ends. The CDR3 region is CASRSQKNTEAFF. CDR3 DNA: TGTGCCAGCAGATCCCAGAAGAACACTGAAGCTTTCTTT.

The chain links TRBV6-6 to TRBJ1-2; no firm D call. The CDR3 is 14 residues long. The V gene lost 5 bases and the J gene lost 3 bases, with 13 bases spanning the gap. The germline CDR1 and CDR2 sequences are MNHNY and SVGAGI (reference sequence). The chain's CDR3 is CASSANPAHYGYTF. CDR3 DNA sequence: TGTGCCAGCAGTGCCAACCCTGCGCACTATGGCTACACCTTC.

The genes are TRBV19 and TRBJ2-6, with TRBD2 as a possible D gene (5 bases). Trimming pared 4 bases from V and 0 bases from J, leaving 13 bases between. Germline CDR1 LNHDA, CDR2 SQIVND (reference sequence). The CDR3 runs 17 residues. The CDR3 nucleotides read TGTGCCAGTAGTACCACCGGGGTACTCTCTGGGGCCAACGTCCTGACTTTC. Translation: CASSTTGVLSGANVLTF.

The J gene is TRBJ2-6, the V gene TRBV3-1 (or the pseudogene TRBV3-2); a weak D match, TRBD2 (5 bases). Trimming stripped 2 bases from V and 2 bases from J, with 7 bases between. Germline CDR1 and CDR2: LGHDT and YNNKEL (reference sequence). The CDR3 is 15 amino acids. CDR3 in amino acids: CASSQWGAGANVLTF. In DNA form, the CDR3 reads TGTGCCAGCAGCCAATGGGGAGCTGGGGCCAACGTCCTGACTTTC.

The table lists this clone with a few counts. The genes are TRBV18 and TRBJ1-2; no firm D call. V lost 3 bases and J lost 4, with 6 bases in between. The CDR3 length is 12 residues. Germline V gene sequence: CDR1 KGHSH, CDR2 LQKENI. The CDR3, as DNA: TGTGCCAGCTCACCCTCCCTCTATGGCTACACCTTC. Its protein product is CASSPSLYGYTF.

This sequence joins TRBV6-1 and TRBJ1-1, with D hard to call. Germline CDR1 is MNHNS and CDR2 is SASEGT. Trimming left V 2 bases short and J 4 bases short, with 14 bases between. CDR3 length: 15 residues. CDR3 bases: TGTGCCAGCAGTGAAAAAAGAGGGTGGGTCACTGAAGCTTTCTTT. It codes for CASSEKRGWVTEAFF.

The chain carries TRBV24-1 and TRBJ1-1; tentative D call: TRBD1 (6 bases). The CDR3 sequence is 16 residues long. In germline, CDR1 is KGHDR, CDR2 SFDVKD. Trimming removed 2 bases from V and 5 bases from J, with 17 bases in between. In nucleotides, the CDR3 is TGTGCCACCAGTGATTGTTTCCGACAAAGGGGGACTGAAGCTTTCTTT. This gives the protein CATSDCFRQRGTEAFF.

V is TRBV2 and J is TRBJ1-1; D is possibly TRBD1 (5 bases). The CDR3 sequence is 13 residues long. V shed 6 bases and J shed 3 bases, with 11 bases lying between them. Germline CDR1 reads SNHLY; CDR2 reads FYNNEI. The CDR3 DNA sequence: TGTGCCAGCAGCCTCAGGGTGTACACTGAAGCTTTCTTT. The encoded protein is CASSLRVYTEAFF. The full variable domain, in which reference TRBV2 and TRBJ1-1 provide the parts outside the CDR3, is EPEVTQTPSHQVTQMGQEVILRCVPISNHLYFYWYRQILGQKVEFLVSFYNNEISEKSEIFDDQFSVERPDGSNFTLKIRSTKLEDSAMYFCASSLRVYTEAFFGQGTRLTVV.